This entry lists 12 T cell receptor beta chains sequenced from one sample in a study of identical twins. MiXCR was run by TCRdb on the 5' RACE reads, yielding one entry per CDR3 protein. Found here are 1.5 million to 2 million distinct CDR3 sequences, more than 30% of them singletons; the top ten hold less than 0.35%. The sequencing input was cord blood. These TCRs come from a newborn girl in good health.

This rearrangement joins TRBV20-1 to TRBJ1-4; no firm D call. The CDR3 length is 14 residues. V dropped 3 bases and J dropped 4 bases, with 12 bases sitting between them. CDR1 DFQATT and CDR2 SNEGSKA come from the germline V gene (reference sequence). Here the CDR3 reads CSASPGPGNEKLFF. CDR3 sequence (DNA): TGCAGTGCTAGTCCCGGGCCGGGTAATGAAAAACTGTTTTTT.

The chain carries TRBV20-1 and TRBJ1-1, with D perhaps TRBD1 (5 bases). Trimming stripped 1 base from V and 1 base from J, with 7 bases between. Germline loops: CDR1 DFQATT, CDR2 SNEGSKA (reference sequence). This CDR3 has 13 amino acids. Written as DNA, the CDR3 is TGCAGTGCTAGAGGGGGGGAGAACACTGAAGCTTTCTTT. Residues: CSARGGENTEAFF.

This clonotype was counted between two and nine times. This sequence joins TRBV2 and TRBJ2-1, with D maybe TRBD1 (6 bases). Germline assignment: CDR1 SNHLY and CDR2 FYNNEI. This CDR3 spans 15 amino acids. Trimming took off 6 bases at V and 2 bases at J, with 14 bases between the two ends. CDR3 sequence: CASRGTGSPYNEQFF. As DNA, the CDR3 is TGTGCCAGCAGGGGAACAGGGAGCCCCTACAATGAGCAGTTCTTC.

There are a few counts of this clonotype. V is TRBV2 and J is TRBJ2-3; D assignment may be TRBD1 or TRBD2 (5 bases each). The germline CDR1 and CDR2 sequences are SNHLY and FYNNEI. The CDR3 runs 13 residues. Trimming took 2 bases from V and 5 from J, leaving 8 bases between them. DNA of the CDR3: TGTGCCAGCAGTGAACTGGGGGAAGATACGCAGTATTTT. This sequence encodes CASSELGEDTQYF.

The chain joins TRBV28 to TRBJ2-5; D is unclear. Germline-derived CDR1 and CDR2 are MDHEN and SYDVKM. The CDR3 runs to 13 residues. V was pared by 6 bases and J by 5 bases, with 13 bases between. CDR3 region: CASSGRIEETQYF. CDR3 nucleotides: TGTGCCAGCAGCGGACGGATAGAGGAGACCCAGTACTTC.

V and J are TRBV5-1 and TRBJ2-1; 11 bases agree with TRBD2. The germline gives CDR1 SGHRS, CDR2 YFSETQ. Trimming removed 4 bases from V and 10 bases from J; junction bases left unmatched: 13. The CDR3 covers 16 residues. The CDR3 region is CASSEAKTSGKGEQFF. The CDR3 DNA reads TGCGCCAGCAGCGAAGCTAAGACTAGCGGGAAGGGGGAGCAGTTCTTC.

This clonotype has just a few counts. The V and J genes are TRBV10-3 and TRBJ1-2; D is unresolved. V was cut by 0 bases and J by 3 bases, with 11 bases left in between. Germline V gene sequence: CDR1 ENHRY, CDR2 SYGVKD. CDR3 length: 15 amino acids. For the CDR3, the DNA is TGTGCCATCAGTGAGTCCTTCTCTTCCTACTATGGCTACACCTTC. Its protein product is CAISESFSSYYGYTF.

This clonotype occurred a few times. In DNA, the CDR3 is TGTGCCAGCAGCTTACGGGGACTAGCGGGATTCACAGATACGCAGTATTTT. This gives the protein CASSLRGLAGFTDTQYF. V usage is TRBV7-2 and J usage is TRBJ2-3; 13 nucleotides match TRBD2. The ends lost 2 bases at V and 2 bases at J; junction bases unmatched: 4. Germline V lookup: CDR1 SGHTA, CDR2 FQGNSA. The CDR3 spans 17 residues.

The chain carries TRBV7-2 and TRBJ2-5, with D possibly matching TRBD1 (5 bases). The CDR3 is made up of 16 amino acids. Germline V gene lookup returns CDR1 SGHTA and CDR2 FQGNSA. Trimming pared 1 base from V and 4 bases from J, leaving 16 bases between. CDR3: CASSLGWGRYRETQYF. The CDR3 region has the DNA TGTGCCAGCAGCTTAGGGTGGGGCAGGTACCGAGAGACCCAGTACTTC.

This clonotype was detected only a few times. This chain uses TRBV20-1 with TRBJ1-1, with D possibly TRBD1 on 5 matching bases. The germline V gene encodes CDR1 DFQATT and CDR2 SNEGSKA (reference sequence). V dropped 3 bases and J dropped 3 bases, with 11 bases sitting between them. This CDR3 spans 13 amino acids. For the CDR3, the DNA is TGCAGTGCTAGGACTGGGACGGACACTGAAGCTTTCTTT. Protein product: CSARTGTDTEAFF.

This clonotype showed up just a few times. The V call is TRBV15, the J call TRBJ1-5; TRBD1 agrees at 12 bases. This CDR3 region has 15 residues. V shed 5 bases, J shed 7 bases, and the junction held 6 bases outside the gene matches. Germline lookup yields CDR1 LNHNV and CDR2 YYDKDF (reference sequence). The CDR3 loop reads CATSARDRGLQPQHF. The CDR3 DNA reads TGTGCCACCAGCGCCCGGGACAGGGGGCTGCAGCCCCAGCATTTT.

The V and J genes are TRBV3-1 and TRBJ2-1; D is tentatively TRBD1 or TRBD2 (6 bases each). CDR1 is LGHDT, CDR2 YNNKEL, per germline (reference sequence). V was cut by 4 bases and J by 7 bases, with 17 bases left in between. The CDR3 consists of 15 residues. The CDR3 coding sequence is TGTGCCAGCAGCCGAGGGGGACTCCCTTTAAATGAGCAGTTCTTC. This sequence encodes CASSRGGLPLNEQFF.